This T cell receptor (beta chain) derives from a study of shared clonotypes between healthy human individuals. Across the whole study: A donor's plate count was three for CD4 naive and three for CD4 memory; CD8 naive had two and CD8 memory one.

Positively selected for CCR7, the CD45RO-negative cells used as naive CD8 cells excluded terminally differentiated effector memory CD45RA+ cells. Looked up from germline, CDR1 is LNHDA and CDR2 is SQIVND (reference sequence). V lost 5 bases, J lost 9 bases, and 20 bases lay in between. CDR3 length equals 15 residues. This clone was picked up one time. Clones were sequenced by immunoSEQ multiplex PCR, and TCRdb holds only the in-frame ones, with some missing. The table lists hundreds of thousands of clones, about 96% of them singletons, with more than 0.085% in the top ten. This TCR was sampled from a woman aged 25-40 years in good health. The source material was naive CD8+ T cells sorted from blood. The chain joins TRBV19 to TRBJ2-1, with D possibly TRBD2 on 6 matching bases. The CDR3 DNA follows: TGTGCCAGTAGTTTCACTCCCGAGGGACTCGGTGAGCAGTTCTTC. This encodes CASSFTPEGLGEQFF.